A single sample gave rise to the 13 T cell receptor beta chains below, sequenced in a study of blood T cell repertoires in COVID-19. Data came from immunoSEQ multiplex PCR; TCRdb stores just in-frame clones and leaves some out. The sample includes under 200,000 clones, roughly 87% of them seen just once. The material sequenced was PBMCs or T cells enriched from blood (not recorded which). Receptor source: a woman in her forties or fifties who had recovered from COVID-19.

The V and J genes are TRBV7-2 and TRBJ2-3, with 11 bases that match TRBD2. Trimming cost V 2 bases and J 2 bases; bases outside gene matches: 6. Germline V CDR1 and CDR2: SGHTA, FQGNSA. The CDR3 runs 17 residues. The CDR3 reads CASSLRSSGRVTDTQYF. The CDR3 coding sequence is TGTGCCAGCAGCTTACGCAGTAGCGGGAGGGTCACAGATACGCAGTATTTT. The variable domain in full, with the rest retrieved from reference TRBV7-2 and TRBJ2-3, is GAGVSQSPSNKVTEKGKDVELRCDPISGHTALYWYRQSLGQGLEFLIYFQGNSAPDKSGLPSDRFSAERTGGSVSTLTIQRTQQEDSAVYLCASSLRSSGRVTDTQYFGPGTRLTVL.

The chain links TRBV13 to TRBJ2-5; 10 nucleotides align to TRBD2. The CDR3 covers 16 residues. Germline loops: CDR1 PRHDT, CDR2 FYEKMQ (reference sequence). J lost 5 bases, V lost 2 bases, and 8 bases had no gene match. CDR3 coding DNA: TGTGCCAGCAGCTTAATGTCTAGCGGGAGAAGTGAGACCCAGTACTTC. It encodes CASSLMSSGRSETQYF.

This chain uses TRBV7-9 with TRBJ2-3; D may be TRBD2 (6 bases). V was trimmed by 8 bases and J by 1 base, leaving 19 bases between them. CDR3 size: 16 residues. The germline V gene has CDR1 SEHNR and CDR2 FQNEAQ (reference sequence). In nucleotides, the CDR3 is TGTGCCAGCGGATTACAGACGGGGGTTGGCACAGATACGCAGTATTTT. It yields the protein CASGLQTGVGTDTQYF.

The J gene is TRBJ2-2, the V gene TRBV6-5, with D possibly matching TRBD1 (5 bases). This CDR3 region has 14 residues. Germline lookup yields CDR1 MNHEY and CDR2 SVGAGI. The V end lost 2 bases, the J end lost 7 bases, and 11 bases lay between the germline ends. In DNA form, the CDR3 reads TGTGCCAGCAGTTACCCTAGACAGCACGGGGAGCTGTTTTTT. It yields the protein CASSYPRQHGELFF.

This chain links TRBV12-3 or TRBV12-4 with TRBJ2-7; no definite D call. This CDR3 has 12 residues. Trimming took 6 bases from V and 5 from J, leaving 11 bases between them. CDR3 loop: CASRQNDHEQYF. In DNA, the CDR3 is TGTGCCAGCAGACAGAACGACCACGAGCAGTACTTC.

The chain combines TRBV3-1 (or the pseudogene TRBV3-2) with TRBJ1-1; D may be TRBD1 (6 bases). Per germline, CDR1 LGHDT and CDR2 YNNKEL (reference sequence). V was shortened by 8 bases and J by 7 bases, with 20 bases between the two germline ends. The CDR3 consists of 14 residues. Here the CDR3 reads CASELGGGNGEAFF. The CDR3, as DNA: TGTGCCAGCGAGCTAGGGGGGGGAAACGGTGAAGCTTTCTTT.

Concerning this clone itself: Distinct nucleotide sequences in the sample also encode this CDR3. This sequence joins TRBV11-3 and TRBJ2-7; tentatively, D is TRBD2 (6 bases). Per germline, CDR1 SGHNT and CDR2 YENEEA. This CDR3 region has 14 residues. Trimming shortened V by 5 bases and J by 2 bases, and 13 bases separated the two germline ends. CDR3 nucleotide sequence: TGTGCCAGCAGCCCCCGGAGGGGCCCCTACGAGCAGTACTTC. Residues: CASSPRRGPYEQYF.

This chain connects TRBV5-6 to TRBJ2-3, with a weak D call TRBD1 (6 bases). With 3 bases removed from V and 0 bases from J, the gap between germline ends came to 11 bases. The CDR3 length is 15 residues. Germline CDR1 reads SGHDT; CDR2 reads YYEEEE. The CDR3 nucleotides read TGTGCCAGCAGCTGGGGGCTGGGCAGCACAGATACGCAGTATTTT. Translating gives CASSWGLGSTDTQYF.

The chain links TRBV4-1 to TRBJ1-6; 9 nucleotides align to TRBD1. The CDR3 loop spans 15 amino acids. V lost 4 bases and J lost 8; bases outside the gene matches: 6. From germline, CDR1 is MGHRA and CDR2 YSYEKL. The CDR3 DNA reads TGCGCCAGCAGCCCCTCATGGACAGGGGATTCACCCCTCCACTTT. Its protein is CASSPSWTGDSPLHF.

The rearrangement joins TRBV28 to TRBJ2-1; the D gene is possibly TRBD1 (5 bases). V was clipped by 3 bases and J by 6 bases, with 15 bases between them. Germline V CDR1 and CDR2: MDHEN, SYDVKM. CDR3 length equals 15 residues. The CDR3 sequence is CASSLLPGIGNEQFF. The CDR3, as DNA: TGTGCCAGCAGTTTGTTGCCAGGGATAGGCAATGAGCAGTTCTTC.

V is TRBV19 and J is TRBJ1-1; 8 nucleotides align to TRBD1. Germline CDR1 LNHDA, CDR2 SQIVND (reference sequence). This CDR3 contains 15 residues. The ends lost 6 bases at V and 3 bases at J; junction bases unmatched: 9. CDR3 in DNA: TGTGCCAGTAGCGGAGGACAGGGATCTTACACTGAAGCTTTCTTT. Protein sequence: CASSGGQGSYTEAFF. The whole variable domain, remainder taken from reference TRBV19 and TRBJ1-1, is DGGITQSPKYLFRKEGQNVTLSCEQNLNHDAMYWYRQDPGQGLRLIYYSQIVNDFQKGDIAEGYSVSREKKESFPLTVTSAQKNPTAFYLCASSGGQGSYTEAFFGQGTRLTVV.

V usage is TRBV15 and J usage is TRBJ2-7; D remains ambiguous. This CDR3 contains 14 residues. Trimming left V 2 bases short and J 3 bases short, with 11 bases between. Germline V gives CDR1 LNHNV, CDR2 YYDKDF (reference sequence). CDR3 protein: CATSRTTYSYEQYF. DNA for the CDR3: TGTGCCACCAGCAGAACCACTTACAGCTACGAGCAGTACTTC.

The CDR3 here is CATSDSRGTVRLGPDTQYF. The DNA for the CDR3 is TGTGCCACCAGTGATTCAAGGGGGACAGTCCGTCTGGGGCCAGATACGCAGTATTTT. J is TRBJ2-3 and V is TRBV24-1; 7 bases are a match to TRBD1. The CDR3 contains 19 residues. V gave up 2 bases and J gave up 4 bases; unmatched junction bases: 17. Germline V CDR1 and CDR2: KGHDR, SFDVKD.